The 18 T cell receptor beta chains below were found in one sample sequenced in a study of Ad26.COV2.S vaccination and SARS-CoV-2 variants. Produced via immunoSEQ multiplex PCR; TCRdb's table is partial and in-frame only. This table has about 680,000 clones, roughly 90% appearing once. The sample's treatment: about 20 received Ad26.COV2.S at low or high dose, single or two shots; several received placebo; per-sample allocation not given. Sampling took place 63 days after the first vaccine or placebo injection. Sequenced material: peripheral blood, taken in a trial of Ad26.COV2.S vaccine versus placebo. The receptors here all came from a person aged 18-65 years who received the Ad26.COV2.S COVID-19 vaccine or a placebo.

The gene calls are TRBV5-1 and TRBJ2-1; TRBD1 is a possible D gene (6 bases). The germline V gene encodes CDR1 SGHRS and CDR2 YFSETQ. Trimming removed 4 bases from V and 0 bases from J, with 11 bases in between. The CDR3 loop spans 15 amino acids. Here the CDR3 DNA reads TGCGCCAGCAGCCTTGGACAGCCCTCCTACAATGAGCAGTTCTTC. Its protein product is CASSLGQPSYNEQFF.

The rearrangement links TRBV7-2 to TRBJ2-5, with 10 nucleotides matching TRBD2. CDR3 length equals 15 residues. The trim removed 5 bases at V and 5 bases at J, leaving 8 bases unmatched. Germline lookup yields CDR1 SGHTA and CDR2 FQGNSA. CDR3 sequence (DNA): TGTGCCAGCAGCATAAGCGGGGGGGCAGGTGAGACCCAGTACTTC. Its translation is CASSISGGAGETQYF. Using reference TRBV7-2 and TRBJ2-5 for the parts outside the CDR3, the full variable domain is GAGVSQSPSNKVTEKGKDVELRCDPISGHTALYWYRQSLGQGLEFLIYFQGNSAPDKSGLPSDRFSAERTGGSVSTLTIQRTQQEDSAVYLCASSISGGAGETQYFGPGTRLLVL.

The chain has TRBV5-8 and TRBJ2-7, with TRBD2 identical over 8 bases. The J segment lost 3 bases and the V segment lost 4 bases, leaving 6 bases of the junction unmatched. Germline CDR1 and CDR2: SGHTS and YDEGEE. This CDR3 is built from 14 residues. The CDR3 DNA follows: TGTGCCAGCAGCCCCGCCGGGACTAGCTACGAGCAGTACTTC. This sequence encodes CASSPAGTSYEQYF.

The chain has TRBV5-4 and TRBJ1-1, with TRBD1 matching over 9 bases. V lost 3 bases and J lost 0; bases outside the gene matches: 3. Germline V gene sequence: CDR1 SGHNT, CDR2 YYREEE (reference sequence). This CDR3 comprises 15 residues. Here the CDR3 DNA reads TGTGCCAGCAGCTGGGGACAGGGATTGAACACTGAAGCTTTCTTT. Translated, it gives CASSWGQGLNTEAFF.

The rearrangement links TRBV15 to TRBJ1-5; D gene unclear. Germline V gene lookup returns CDR1 LNHNV and CDR2 YYDKDF (reference sequence). The germline V and J ends were trimmed by 3 bases and 3 bases, with 21 bases remaining between them. The CDR3 loop spans 18 amino acids. CDR3 DNA: TGTGCCACCAGCAGTCAACCGACCGGTTATTCCTACAATCAGCCCCAGCATTTT. Protein sequence: CATSSQPTGYSYNQPQHF.

The rearrangement links TRBV3-1 (or the pseudogene TRBV3-2) to TRBJ2-3; D is ambiguous. The germline V and J ends were trimmed by 0 bases and 8 bases, with 12 bases remaining between them. This CDR3 is built from 14 residues. The germline gives CDR1 LGHDT, CDR2 YNNKEL (reference sequence). The CDR3 DNA sequence: TGTGCCAGCAGCCAAGATCGCAACTTCGGTACGCAGTATTTT. Its protein product is CASSQDRNFGTQYF.

This chain links TRBV2 with TRBJ1-6; 7 bases align to TRBD1. Germline values: CDR1 SNHLY, CDR2 FYNNEI. V lost 10 bases and J lost 0; bases outside the gene matches: 9. The CDR3 runs to 16 residues. The CDR3 sequence is CATTTGPGSYNSPLHF. The CDR3, as DNA: TGTGCCACCACGACAGGGCCGGGCTCCTATAATTCACCCCTCCACTTT.

A single count supports this clone. CDR3 amino acids: CASSNGLGRGDNEQFF. CDR3 in DNA: TGTGCCAGTTCCAACGGCCTAGGAAGAGGGGACAATGAGCAGTTCTTC. V and J are TRBV19 and TRBJ2-1; D may correspond to TRBD1 or TRBD2 (5 bases each). The CDR3 has 16 amino acids. Germline V CDR1 and CDR2: LNHDA, SQIVND (reference sequence). Trimming took 8 bases from V and 5 from J, leaving 22 bases between them.

The chain's CDR3 is CSVGERGEAYNEQFF. In nucleotides, the CDR3 is TGCAGCGTTGGGGAGCGGGGGGAGGCCTACAATGAGCAGTTCTTC. The rearrangement uses TRBV29-1 and TRBJ2-1; 9 nucleotides line up with TRBD2. Germline CDR1 is SQVTM and CDR2 is ANQGSEA. V shed 4 bases and J 2 bases; nucleotides not matched to a gene: 6. The CDR3 has 15 residues.

As concerns this clone: Other DNA variants within this sample encode the same CDR3. The chain uses TRBV21-1 and TRBJ2-7; the DNA was not used to check the table's D call, TRBD1. TRBV21-1 is marked as a pseudogene. CDR3 size: 15 residues. The CDR3 sequence is CASSPLGQGLDEQYF. The CDR3 coding sequence is TGTGCCAGCAGCCCGCTGGGACAGGGCTTGGATGAGCAATACTTC.

This chain joins TRBV18 and TRBJ2-2; the D is unclear. Trimming took off 2 bases at V and 4 bases at J, with 11 bases between the two ends. Germline V lookup: CDR1 KGHSH, CDR2 LQKENI. The CDR3 totals 15 residues. CDR3 sequence (DNA): TGTGCCAGCTCACCAAATTCTCGTAGCACCGGGGAGCTGTTTTTT. Its translation is CASSPNSRSTGELFF.

This chain uses TRBV11-2 with TRBJ2-7; TRBD1 aligns across 10 bases. Germline CDR1 SGHAT, CDR2 FQNNGV. With 5 bases clipped from V and 3 bases from J, the junction kept 4 bases outside the gene matches. The CDR3 is made up of 14 amino acids. CDR3 protein: CASSQTGGGYEQYF. CDR3 sequence (DNA): TGTGCCAGCAGCCAGACAGGGGGCGGCTACGAGCAGTACTTC.

This clone appeared a single time. V and J are TRBV19 and TRBJ2-1, with D unresolved. This CDR3 contains 16 residues. The ends were cut back, 2 bases at V and 3 bases at J, with 14 bases in the middle. Germline loops: CDR1 LNHDA, CDR2 SQIVND (reference sequence). CDR3 sequence: CASSIMGSPLYNEQFF. The CDR3 coding sequence is TGTGCCAGTAGTATAATGGGTAGCCCGCTCTACAATGAGCAGTTCTTC.

The rearrangement uses TRBV6-5 and TRBJ1-2; TRBD1 is a possible D gene (5 bases). Germline CDR1 is MNHEY and CDR2 is SVGAGI. The CDR3 has 15 amino acids. V lost 4 bases and J lost 4, with 16 bases in between. CDR3 nucleotide sequence: TGTGCCAGCAGTTCCCTAGTAGGGGCTGTCTATGGCTACACCTTC. Translating it yields CASSSLVGAVYGYTF.

The CDR3 sequence is CASSEARGREQFF. In nucleotides, the CDR3 is TGTGCCAGCAGTGAAGCTAGGGGAAGGGAGCAGTTCTTC. J is TRBJ2-1 and V is TRBV6-1; possibly TRBD1 for D (5 bases). This CDR3 has 13 residues. The germline V gene has CDR1 MNHNS and CDR2 SASEGT. The V end was cut by 0 bases, the J end by 10 bases, with 10 bases between.

This clone was seen only a few times. Additional DNA sequences in this sample encode the identical CDR3. The rearrangement uses TRBV27 and TRBJ2-7; possibly TRBD1 or TRBD2 for D (5 bases each). Germline V lookup: CDR1 MNHEY, CDR2 SMNVEV (reference sequence). The CDR3 sequence is 13 residues long. The V and J ends lost 6 bases and 0 bases respectively, with 9 bases between them. The CDR3 coding sequence is TGTGCCAGCAGCCCCGGGACCTCCTACGAGCAGTACTTC. This encodes CASSPGTSYEQYF.

The chain has TRBV6-5 and TRBJ2-5; 8 bases line up with TRBD1. This CDR3 comprises 13 residues. The V gene's germline CDR1 is MNHEY and CDR2 SVGAGI. The junction had 4 bases not matched to a gene; V was cut back by 10 bases and J by 0 bases. DNA of the CDR3: TGTGCCACTACGACAGGGGACCAAGAGACCCAGTACTTC. This sequence encodes CATTTGDQETQYF.

The chain links TRBV21-1 to TRBJ2-2; TRBD2 is taken as the D call from the table, unchecked against the DNA. TRBV21-1 is marked as a pseudogene. CDR3 size: 20 residues. CDR3 sequence reads: CASSIGQGTSGSKNSGELFF. CDR3 coding DNA: TGTGCCAGCAGTATCGGACAGGGGACTAGCGGGAGTAAAAACTCCGGGGAGCTGTTTTTT.